These 17 T cell receptor beta chains were sequenced from one sample in a study of T cells in Graves' hyperthyroidism and ophthalmopathy. TCR beta CDR3 regions were amplified from RNA transcripts. The HTBI set primed first-round TCR CDR3 RT-PCR. TCRdb reprocessed the multiplex PCR reads with MiXCR, giving one entry per CDR3 protein. The table includes 370,000 or so distinct CDR3 sequences, roughly 25% detected once. The specimen sequenced was blood. The receptors were sampled from a man aged 50 to 60 with Graves' hyperthyroidism.

CDR3 DNA sequence: TGCAGTGCTAGAGGGGTGTCTAGCACAGATACGCAGTATTTT. Amino acid sequence: CSARGVSSTDTQYF. The V call is TRBV20-1, the J call TRBJ2-3; no reliable D call. Germline lookup yields CDR1 DFQATT and CDR2 SNEGSKA (reference sequence). The CDR3 consists of 14 residues. Trimming stripped 1 base from V and 0 bases from J, with 8 bases between.

This chain connects TRBV5-1 to TRBJ2-7; 7 bases agree with TRBD1. Germline V gives CDR1 SGHRS, CDR2 YFSETQ. Trimming took 7 bases from V and 2 from J; bases not matched to a gene: 3. The CDR3 sequence is 12 residues long. CDR3 sequence: CASRDRAYEQYF. CDR3 coding DNA: TGCGCCAGCCGGGACAGAGCCTACGAGCAGTACTTC.

The chain has TRBV20-1 and TRBJ2-5; possible D gene TRBD1, 6 bases. Germline CDR1 DFQATT, CDR2 SNEGSKA (reference sequence). The CDR3 covers 13 residues. V gave up 5 bases and J gave up 5 bases, with 15 bases separating them. CDR3 region: CSAAQGPGETQYF. In DNA, the CDR3 is TGCAGTGCTGCACAGGGTCCAGGGGAGACCCAGTACTTC.

The rearrangement joins TRBV19 to TRBJ2-1, with TRBD2 as a possible D gene (6 bases). Per the germline V gene, CDR1 is LNHDA and CDR2 is SQIVND (reference sequence). CDR3 size: 12 residues. The germline V and J ends were trimmed by 4 bases and 8 bases, with 9 bases remaining between them. The CDR3: CASSTGVDEQFF. The CDR3 DNA sequence: TGTGCCAGTAGTACGGGAGTCGATGAGCAGTTCTTC.

The V gene is TRBV19, the J gene TRBJ2-3; D remains unclear. Germline-derived CDR1 and CDR2 are LNHDA and SQIVND (reference sequence). CDR3 length equals 15 residues. V was shortened by 7 bases and J by 0 bases, with 14 bases between the two germline ends. CDR3 protein: CASNAPTSSTDTQYF. The CDR3 DNA follows: TGTGCCAGTAATGCCCCCACATCTAGCACAGATACGCAGTATTTT. The entire variable domain, with the rest obtained from reference TRBV19 and TRBJ2-3, is as follows: DGGITQSPKYLFRKEGQNVTLSCEQNLNHDAMYWYRQDPGQGLRLIYYSQIVNDFQKGDIAEGYSVSREKKESFPLTVTSAQKNPTAFYLCASNAPTSSTDTQYFGPGTRLTVL.

This clonotype was picked up a small number of times. The chain couples TRBV6-2 or TRBV6-3 to TRBJ2-5; 12 positions match TRBD1. From germline, CDR1 is MNHEY and CDR2 SVGEGT. The CDR3 runs 16 residues. Losses at the gene ends were 5 bases for V and 7 bases for J; bases not matched to a gene: 11. CDR3 in DNA: TGTGCCAGCAGTAGAGCTAGGGACAGGGGGCAGTGGACCCAGTACTTC. Translating it yields CASSRARDRGQWTQYF.

This clonotype was counted between two and nine times. The V and J genes are TRBV18 and TRBJ2-7; D may be TRBD2 (6 bases). This CDR3 spans 13 amino acids. Trimming stripped 2 bases from V and 7 bases from J, with 12 bases between. Germline-derived CDR1 and CDR2 are KGHSH and LQKENI. For the CDR3, the DNA is TGTGCCAGCTCACCAGATTTGGGGGGAGAGCAGTACTTC. The encoded protein is CASSPDLGGEQYF.

The rearrangement links TRBV5-1 to TRBJ2-3; 9 bases are a match to TRBD1. The CDR3 length is 17 residues. V was pared by 0 bases and J by 2 bases, with 7 bases of the junction left unmatched. The germline gives CDR1 SGHRS, CDR2 YFSETQ. The CDR3 DNA is TGCGCCAGCAGCTTGGTCCGGGGACAGGGAAACACAGATACGCAGTATTTT. Amino acid sequence: CASSLVRGQGNTDTQYF.

The V gene is TRBV29-1, the J gene TRBJ2-1; 7 bases map to TRBD2. This CDR3 comprises 15 residues. Germline values: CDR1 SQVTM, CDR2 ANQGSEA. The V gene end was trimmed by 4 bases and the J gene end by 4 bases; junction bases not matched to a gene: 10. CDR3 coding DNA: TGCAGCGTTGGGTGGGGGGGTTTGAGGTACAATGAGCAGTTCTTC. It yields the protein CSVGWGGLRYNEQFF.

This clonotype was seen more than once but under ten times. V is TRBV6-2 or TRBV6-3 and J is TRBJ1-2; the D gene is possibly TRBD1 (5 bases). Germline-derived CDR1 and CDR2 are MNHEY and SVGEGT. The CDR3 length is 13 residues. Trimming cost V 7 bases and J 0 bases, with 9 bases left between them. The CDR3 spells CASKLTANYGYTF. The CDR3 nucleotides read TGTGCCAGCAAGTTGACAGCTAACTATGGCTACACCTTC.

Comment on this clonotype: A much larger clone differs from this one at a single base, so this may be a read error. The chain recombines TRBV6-2 or TRBV6-3 with TRBJ2-7; D unresolved. Germline values: CDR1 MNHEY, CDR2 SVGEGT. Trimming took 5 bases from V and 2 from J, leaving 16 bases between them. The length of the CDR3 is 15 residues. CDR3 region: CASSHRPGGAYEQYF. CDR3 nucleotides: TGTGCCAGCAGTCATCGCCCGGGTGGTGCCTACGAGCAGTACTTC.

This clonotype was counted only a few times. The gene calls are TRBV5-1 and TRBJ2-5; 14 nucleotides agree with TRBD2. J gave up 5 bases and V 6 bases, and 12 bases lay outside the gene matches. CDR1 is SGHRS and CDR2 is YFSETQ in the germline V gene. CDR3 size: 17 residues. CDR3 protein: CASTPTLRTSGRETQYF. CDR3 bases: TGCGCCAGCACTCCGACCCTTAGGACTAGCGGGAGGGAGACCCAGTACTTC.

The genes are TRBV6-1 and TRBJ1-3; 10 positions match TRBD1. Germline CDR1 MNHNS, CDR2 SASEGT. The CDR3 covers 15 residues. V was clipped by 6 bases and J by 0 bases; unmatched bases: 2. As DNA, the CDR3 is TGTGCCAGCAGGGACAGGGGGACCTCTGGAAACACCATATATTTT. Translation gives CASRDRGTSGNTIYF.

This clonotype was counted between two and nine times. The chain's CDR3 is CASSVVLSSTDTQYF. In DNA form, the CDR3 reads TGTGCCAGCAGCGTAGTCCTTTCAAGCACAGATACGCAGTATTTT. The chain combines TRBV9 with TRBJ2-3; D gene unclear. Trimming left V 0 bases short and J 0 bases short, with 8 bases between. This CDR3 has 15 residues. Germline V CDR1 and CDR2: SGDLS, YYNGEE.

This clonotype was seen more than once but under ten times. V usage is TRBV12-3 or TRBV12-4 and J usage is TRBJ1-1; D not certain. The V and J ends lost 3 bases and 0 bases respectively, with 8 bases between them. This CDR3 has 14 amino acids. Written as DNA, the CDR3 is TGTGCCAGCAGTTTGCATGATATGAACACTGAAGCTTTCTTT. Translating it yields CASSLHDMNTEAFF.

This clonotype was seen only a few times. The CDR3 nucleotides read TGTGCCAGCAGTTTCAAGGGGGGCTTGAACACTGAAGCTTTCTTT. This codes for CASSFKGGLNTEAFF. V gene TRBV7-9 combines with J gene TRBJ1-1; weak D call: TRBD1 (6 bases). Germline CDR1 SEHNR, CDR2 FQNEAQ (reference sequence). This CDR3 comprises 15 residues. V lost 6 bases and J 0 bases, leaving 14 bases between the germline ends.

This clonotype was picked up a small number of times. J is TRBJ1-1 and V is TRBV3-1; D uncertain. The CDR3 runs 13 residues. Germline CDR1 LGHDT, CDR2 YNNKEL (reference sequence). The V and J ends lost 1 base and 3 bases respectively, with 6 bases between them. CDR3 nucleotides: TGTGCCAGCAGCCAAGGGCTGTACACTGAAGCTTTCTTT. This gives the protein CASSQGLYTEAFF.